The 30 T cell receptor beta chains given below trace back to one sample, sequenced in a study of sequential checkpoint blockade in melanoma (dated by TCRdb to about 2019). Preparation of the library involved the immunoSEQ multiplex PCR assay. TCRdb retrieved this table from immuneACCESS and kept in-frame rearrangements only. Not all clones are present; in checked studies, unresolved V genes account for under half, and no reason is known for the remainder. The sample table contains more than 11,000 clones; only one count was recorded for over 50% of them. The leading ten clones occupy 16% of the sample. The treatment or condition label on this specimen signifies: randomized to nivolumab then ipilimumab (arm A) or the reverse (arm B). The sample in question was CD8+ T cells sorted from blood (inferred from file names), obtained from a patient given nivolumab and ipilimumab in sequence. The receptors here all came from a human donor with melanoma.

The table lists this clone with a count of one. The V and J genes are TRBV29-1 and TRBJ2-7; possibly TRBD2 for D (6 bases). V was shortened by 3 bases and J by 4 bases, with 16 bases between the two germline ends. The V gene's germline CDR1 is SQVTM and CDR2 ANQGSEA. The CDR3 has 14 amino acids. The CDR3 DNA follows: TGCAGCGTTGATCGCGGGGTAAATAATTACGAGCAGTACTTC. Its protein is CSVDRGVNNYEQYF.

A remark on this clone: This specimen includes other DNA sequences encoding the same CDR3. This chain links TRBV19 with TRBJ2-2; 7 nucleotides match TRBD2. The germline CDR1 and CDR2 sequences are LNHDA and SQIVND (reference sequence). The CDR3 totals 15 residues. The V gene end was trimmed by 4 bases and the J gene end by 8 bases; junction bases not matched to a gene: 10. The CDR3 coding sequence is TGTGCCAGTAGTAGCCTAGCGGACCAGACGGGGGAGCTGTTTTTT. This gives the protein CASSSLADQTGELFF. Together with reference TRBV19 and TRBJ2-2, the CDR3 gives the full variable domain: DGGITQSPKYLFRKEGQNVTLSCEQNLNHDAMYWYRQDPGQGLRLIYYSQIVNDFQKGDIAEGYSVSREKKESFPLTVTSAQKNPTAFYLCASSSLADQTGELFFGEGSRLTVL.

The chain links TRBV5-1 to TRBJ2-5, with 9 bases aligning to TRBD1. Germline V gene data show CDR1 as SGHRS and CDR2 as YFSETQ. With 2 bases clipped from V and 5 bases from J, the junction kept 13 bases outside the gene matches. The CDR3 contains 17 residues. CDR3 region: CASSFGTLTGGGETQYF. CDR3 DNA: TGCGCCAGCAGCTTTGGGACCCTCACAGGGGGCGGGGAGACCCAGTACTTC.

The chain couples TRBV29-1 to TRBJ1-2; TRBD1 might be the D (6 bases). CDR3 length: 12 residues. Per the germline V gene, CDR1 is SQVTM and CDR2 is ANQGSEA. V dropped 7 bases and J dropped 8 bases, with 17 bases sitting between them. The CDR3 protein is CSACLDSTGYTF. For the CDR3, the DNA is TGCAGCGCCTGTTTGGACAGTACCGGCTACACCTTC.

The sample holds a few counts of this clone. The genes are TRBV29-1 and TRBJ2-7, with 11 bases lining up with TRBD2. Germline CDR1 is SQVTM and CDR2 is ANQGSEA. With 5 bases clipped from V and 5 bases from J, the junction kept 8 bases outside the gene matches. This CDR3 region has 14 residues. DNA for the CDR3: TGCAGCGTTTCCGATAGCGGGAGGGTCGACGAGCAGTACTTC. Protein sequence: CSVSDSGRVDEQYF.

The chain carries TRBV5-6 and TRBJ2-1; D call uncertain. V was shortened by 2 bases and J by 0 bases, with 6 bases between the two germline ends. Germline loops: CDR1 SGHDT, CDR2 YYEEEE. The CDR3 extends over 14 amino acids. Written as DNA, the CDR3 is TGTGCCAGCAGCTTAACAGACTCCTACAATGAGCAGTTCTTC. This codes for CASSLTDSYNEQFF.

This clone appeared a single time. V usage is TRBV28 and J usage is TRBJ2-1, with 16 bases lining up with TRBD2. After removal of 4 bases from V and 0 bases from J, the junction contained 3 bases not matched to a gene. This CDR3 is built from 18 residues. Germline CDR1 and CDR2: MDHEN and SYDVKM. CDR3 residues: CASSWGLAGGSSYNEQFF. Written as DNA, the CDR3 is TGTGCCAGCAGTTGGGGACTAGCGGGAGGGAGCTCCTACAATGAGCAGTTCTTC.

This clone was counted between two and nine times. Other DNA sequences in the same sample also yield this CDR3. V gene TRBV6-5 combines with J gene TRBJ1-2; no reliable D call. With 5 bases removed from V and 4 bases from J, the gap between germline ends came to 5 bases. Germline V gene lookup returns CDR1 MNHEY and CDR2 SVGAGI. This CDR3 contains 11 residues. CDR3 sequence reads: CASSGGYGYTF. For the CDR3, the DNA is TGTGCCAGCAGTGGAGGCTATGGCTACACCTTC.

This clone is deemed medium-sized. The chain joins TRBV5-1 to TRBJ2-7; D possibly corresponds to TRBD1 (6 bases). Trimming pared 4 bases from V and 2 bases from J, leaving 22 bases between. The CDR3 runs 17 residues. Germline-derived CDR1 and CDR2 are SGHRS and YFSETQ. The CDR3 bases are TGCGCCAGCAGCCCGAACACCCCAGGGGCTCTCCCCTACGAGCAGTACTTC. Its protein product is CASSPNTPGALPYEQYF.

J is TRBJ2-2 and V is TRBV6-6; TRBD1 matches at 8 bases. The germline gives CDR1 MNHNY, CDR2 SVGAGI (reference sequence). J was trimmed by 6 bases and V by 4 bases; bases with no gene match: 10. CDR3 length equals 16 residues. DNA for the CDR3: TGTGCCAGCAGTTCAGAAACCGGGACAGGCTCCGGGGAGCTGTTTTTT. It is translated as CASSSETGTGSGELFF.

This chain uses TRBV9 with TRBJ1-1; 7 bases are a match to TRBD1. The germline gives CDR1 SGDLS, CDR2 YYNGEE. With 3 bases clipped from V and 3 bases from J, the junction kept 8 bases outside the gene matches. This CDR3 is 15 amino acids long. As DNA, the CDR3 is TGTGCCAGCAGCGGTCACAGGGGCTTGGACACTGAAGCTTTCTTT. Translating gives CASSGHRGLDTEAFF.

CDR3 DNA sequence: TGTGCCAGCAGCTTTGTGTCCGGCCGCGGTGGAAACACCATATATTTT. It is translated as CASSFVSGRGGNTIYF. The gene calls are TRBV7-3 and TRBJ1-3; D unresolved. This CDR3 region has 16 residues. Germline V gene sequence: CDR1 SGHTA, CDR2 FQGTGA. The V and J ends lost 3 bases and 3 bases respectively, with 15 bases between them.

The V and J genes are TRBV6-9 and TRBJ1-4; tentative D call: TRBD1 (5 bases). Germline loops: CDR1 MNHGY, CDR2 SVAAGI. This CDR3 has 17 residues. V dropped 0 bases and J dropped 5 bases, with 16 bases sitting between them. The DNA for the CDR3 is TGTGCCAGCAGTTATTCGATTACAGGTACTCACAATGAAAAACTGTTTTTT. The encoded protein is CASSYSITGTHNEKLFF.

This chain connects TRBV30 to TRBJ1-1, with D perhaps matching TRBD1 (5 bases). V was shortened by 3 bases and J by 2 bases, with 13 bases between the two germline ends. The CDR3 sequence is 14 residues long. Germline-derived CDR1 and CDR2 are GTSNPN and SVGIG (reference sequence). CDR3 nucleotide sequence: TGTGCCTGGAGCTGGGGCAGGGCCAACACTGAAGCTTTCTTT. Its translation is CAWSWGRANTEAFF.

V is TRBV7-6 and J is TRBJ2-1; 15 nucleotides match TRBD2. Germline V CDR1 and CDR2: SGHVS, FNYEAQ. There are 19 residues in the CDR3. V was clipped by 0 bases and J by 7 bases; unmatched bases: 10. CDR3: CASSLAPGLAGGPGNEQFF. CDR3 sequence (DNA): TGTGCCAGCAGCTTAGCGCCCGGACTAGCGGGAGGGCCGGGGAATGAGCAGTTCTTC.

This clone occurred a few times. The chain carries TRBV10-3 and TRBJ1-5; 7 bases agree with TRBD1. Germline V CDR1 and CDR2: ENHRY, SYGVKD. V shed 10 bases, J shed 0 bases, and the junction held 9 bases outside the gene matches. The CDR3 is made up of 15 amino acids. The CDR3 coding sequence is TGTGCCAGCAGGCGACAGGGTTATAGCAATCAGCCCCAGCATTTT. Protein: CASRRQGYSNQPQHF.

CDR3 residues: CASSYSGGGDYNEQFF. CDR3 DNA: TGTGCCAGCAGTTACTCGGGAGGGGGGGACTACAATGAGCAGTTCTTC. This chain connects TRBV6-5 to TRBJ2-1; D might be TRBD2 (7 bases). The germline V gene encodes CDR1 MNHEY and CDR2 SVGAGI. The V end lost 0 bases, the J end lost 3 bases, and 12 bases lay between the germline ends. The CDR3 is 16 residues long.

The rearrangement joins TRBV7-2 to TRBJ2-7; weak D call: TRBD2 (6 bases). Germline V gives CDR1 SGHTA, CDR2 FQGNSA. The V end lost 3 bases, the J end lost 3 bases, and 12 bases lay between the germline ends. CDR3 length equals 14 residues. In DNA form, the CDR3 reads TGTGCCAGCAGCTTCTACGGGGGAAACTACGAGCAGTACTTC. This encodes CASSFYGGNYEQYF.

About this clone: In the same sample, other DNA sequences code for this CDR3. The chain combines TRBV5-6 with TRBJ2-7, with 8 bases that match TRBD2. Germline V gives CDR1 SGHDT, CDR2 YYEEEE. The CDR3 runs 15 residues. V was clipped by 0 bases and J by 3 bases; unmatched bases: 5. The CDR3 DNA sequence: TGTGCCAGCAGCTTGGCGGGGGGGGCTCACTACGAGCAGTACTTC. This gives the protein CASSLAGGAHYEQYF.

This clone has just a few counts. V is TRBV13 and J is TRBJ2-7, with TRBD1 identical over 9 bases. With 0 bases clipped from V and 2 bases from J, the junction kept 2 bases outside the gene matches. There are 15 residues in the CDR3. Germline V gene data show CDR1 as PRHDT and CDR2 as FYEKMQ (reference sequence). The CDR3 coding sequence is TGTGCCAGCAGCTTAGGGGACAGGGGCGCCTACGAGCAGTACTTC. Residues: CASSLGDRGAYEQYF.

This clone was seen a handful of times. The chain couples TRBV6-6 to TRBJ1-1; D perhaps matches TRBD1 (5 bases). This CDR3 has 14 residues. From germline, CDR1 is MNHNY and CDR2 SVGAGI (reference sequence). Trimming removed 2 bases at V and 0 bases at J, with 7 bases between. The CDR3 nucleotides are TGTGCCAGCAGTTACGACAGCGTGAACACTGAAGCTTTCTTT. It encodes CASSYDSVNTEAFF.

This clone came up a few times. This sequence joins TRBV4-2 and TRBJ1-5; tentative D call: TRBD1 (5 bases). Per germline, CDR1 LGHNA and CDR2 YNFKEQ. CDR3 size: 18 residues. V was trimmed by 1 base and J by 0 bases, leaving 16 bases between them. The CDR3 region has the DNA TGTGCCAGCAGCCAAGGGGCTACTTGGGGGGATAGCAATCAGCCCCAGCATTTT. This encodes CASSQGATWGDSNQPQHF.

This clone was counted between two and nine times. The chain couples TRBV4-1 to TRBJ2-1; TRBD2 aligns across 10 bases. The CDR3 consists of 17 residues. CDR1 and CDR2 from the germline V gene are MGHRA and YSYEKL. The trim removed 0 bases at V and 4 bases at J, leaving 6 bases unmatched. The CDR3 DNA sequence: TGCGCCAGCAGCCAAGAAGGGAGTAGCGGGGGGTACAATGAGCAGTTCTTC. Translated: CASSQEGSSGGYNEQFF.

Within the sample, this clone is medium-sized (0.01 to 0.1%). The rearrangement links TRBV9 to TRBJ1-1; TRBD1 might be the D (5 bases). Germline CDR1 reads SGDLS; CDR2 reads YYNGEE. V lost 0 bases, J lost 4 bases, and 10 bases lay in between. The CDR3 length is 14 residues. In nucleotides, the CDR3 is TGTGCCAGCAGCGTAGACGGGGGGGGCACTGAAGCTTTCTTT. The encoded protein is CASSVDGGGTEAFF.

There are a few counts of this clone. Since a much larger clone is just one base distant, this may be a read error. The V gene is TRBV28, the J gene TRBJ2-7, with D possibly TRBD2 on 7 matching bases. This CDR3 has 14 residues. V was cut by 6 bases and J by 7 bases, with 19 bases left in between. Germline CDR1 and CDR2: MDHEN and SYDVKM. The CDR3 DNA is TGTGCCAGCAGATCCCTGGGGGGGGCCGATGAGCAGTACTTC. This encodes CASRSLGGADEQYF.

CDR3 protein: CASSRRVYTGTSTDTQYF. The CDR3 bases are TGTGCCAGCAGCCGGCGCGTCTATACCGGGACTAGCACAGATACGCAGTATTTT. The chain couples TRBV27 to TRBJ2-3; D may be TRBD2 (6 bases). The CDR3 sequence is 18 residues long. Germline values: CDR1 MNHEY, CDR2 SMNVEV (reference sequence). V was trimmed by 6 bases and J by 0 bases, leaving 22 bases between them.

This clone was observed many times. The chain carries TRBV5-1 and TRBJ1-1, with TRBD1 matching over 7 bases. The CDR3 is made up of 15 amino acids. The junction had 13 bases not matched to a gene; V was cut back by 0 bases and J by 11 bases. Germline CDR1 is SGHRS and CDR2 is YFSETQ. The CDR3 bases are TGCGCCAGCAGCTTGGATGGCAGGGGGAGCTATGGGGCTTTCTTT. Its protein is CASSLDGRGSYGAFF.

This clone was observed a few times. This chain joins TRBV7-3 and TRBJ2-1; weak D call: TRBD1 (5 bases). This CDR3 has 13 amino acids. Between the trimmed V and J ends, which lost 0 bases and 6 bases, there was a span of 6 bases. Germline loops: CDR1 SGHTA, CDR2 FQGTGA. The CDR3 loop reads CASSLTGLNEQFF. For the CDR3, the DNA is TGTGCCAGCAGCTTAACGGGGCTCAATGAGCAGTTCTTC.

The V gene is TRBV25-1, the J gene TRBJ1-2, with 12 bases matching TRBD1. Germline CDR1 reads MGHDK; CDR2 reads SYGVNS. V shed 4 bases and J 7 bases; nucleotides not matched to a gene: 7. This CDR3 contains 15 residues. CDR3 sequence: CASSGWGQGAFGYTF. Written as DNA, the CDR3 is TGTGCCAGCAGTGGATGGGGACAGGGGGCCTTTGGCTACACCTTC.

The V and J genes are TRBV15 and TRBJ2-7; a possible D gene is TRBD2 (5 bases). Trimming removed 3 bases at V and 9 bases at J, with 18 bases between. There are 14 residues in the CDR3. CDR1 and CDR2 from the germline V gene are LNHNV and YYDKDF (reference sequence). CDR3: CATSRTISFHGQYF. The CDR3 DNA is TGTGCCACCAGCAGGACTATATCTTTTCATGGGCAGTACTTC. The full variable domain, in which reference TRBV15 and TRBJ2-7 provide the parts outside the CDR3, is DAMVIQNPRYQVTQFGKPVTLSCSQTLNHNVMYWYQQKSSQAPKLLFHYYDKDFNNEADTPDNFQSRRPNTSFCFLDIRSPGLGDTAMYLCATSRTISFHGQYFGPGTRLTVT.